This T cell receptor beta chain appears in the sequencing data of a study of T cells in Graves' hyperthyroidism and ophthalmopathy. At the level of the study: Blood from the periphery was taken at initial diagnosis, before any treatment. Whole-study findings and limits: The model made its ophthalmopathy prediction, and onset followed a median around 6.5 months later. From stable hyperthyroidism, ophthalmopathy was set apart by a 13 V-J model.

This CDR3 is 14 amino acids long. The V end lost 5 bases, the J end lost 1 base, and 12 bases lay between the germline ends. The germline gives CDR1 SGHRS, CDR2 YFSETQ. Amplification yielded TCR beta CDR3 regions, with RNA transcripts as the source. In the first-round RT-PCR of the TCR CDR3, the HTBI primer set was used. A single record per CDR3 protein comes from TCRdb applying MiXCR to the multiplex PCR reads. The repertoire consists of hundreds of thousands of distinct CDR3 sequences, with approximately 15% occurring once and the leading ten covering 28%. This clonotype was picked up a small number of times. What it binds is unknown. Hyperthyroidism patients were newly diagnosed, had disease duration under 2 months, and were aged 18 to 65 years.

The clonotype originates from a young woman with Graves' hyperthyroidism that later progressed to Graves' ophthalmopathy. The chain couples TRBV5-1 to TRBJ2-5; D may be TRBD2 (6 bases). Source material: blood. CDR3 sequence: CASSSTSPQETQYF. The DNA for the CDR3 is TGCGCCAGCAGTTCGACTAGTCCCCAAGAGACCCAGTACTTC.